These 16 T cell receptor beta chains originate from one sample sequenced in a study of vaccination effects on CD4 cells after COVID-19 (dated by TCRdb to 2022 to 2024). The library was generated by the immunoSEQ multiplex PCR assay. Imported from immuneACCESS, the table was reduced by TCRdb to in-frame sequences with V and J called. These copies leave out some clones; in studies compared against another copy, an unresolved V gene accounts for under half, and the cause of the remainder is not known. Present in this sample are some 47,000 clones, about 70% of which were seen just once. The ten largest clones represent about 6.7% of the sample. No cognate antigen is known for these TCRs. After approximately eleven days of culture, CD4+ T cells were isolated with the EasySep CD4+ T cell isolation kit. Each participant got two doses of an mRNA SARS-CoV-2 vaccine, either BNT162b2 or mRNA-1273. The material sequenced was CD4+ T cells from PBMCs cultured without peptide, taken after COVID-19 vaccination. These receptors all stem from a human donor who received a COVID-19 vaccine.

V usage is TRBV5-1 and J usage is TRBJ1-2, with TRBD1 matching over 8 bases. Losses at the gene ends were 3 bases for V and 6 bases for J; bases not matched to a gene: 4. Germline V gene lookup returns CDR1 SGHRS and CDR2 YFSETQ. This CDR3 is 13 amino acids long. CDR3 sequence: CASSSQGDDGYTF. The CDR3 nucleotides are TGCGCCAGCAGCTCACAGGGGGACGATGGCTACACCTTC.

The CDR3 reads CSAWLNTEAFF. CDR3 DNA: TGCAGTGCTTGGTTGAACACTGAAGCTTTCTTT. The gene calls are TRBV20-1 and TRBJ1-1; D gene uncertain. Looked up from germline, CDR1 is DFQATT and CDR2 is SNEGSKA (reference sequence). CDR3 length equals 11 residues. Trimming took off 5 bases at V and 0 bases at J, with 4 bases between the two ends.

The CDR3 bases are TGTGCCATCAGGACTAGCGGGGCCGATACGCAGTATTTT. Its protein is CAIRTSGADTQYF. V gene TRBV10-3 combines with J gene TRBJ2-3; 11 positions agree with TRBD2. The CDR3 is 13 amino acids. Germline loops: CDR1 ENHRY, CDR2 SYGVKD. Unmatched junction bases numbered 2, after V lost 6 bases and J lost 6 bases.

The rearrangement links TRBV6-4 to TRBJ2-1; 7 nucleotides match TRBD1. Per germline, CDR1 MRHNA and CDR2 SNTAGT. The CDR3 runs to 15 residues. The V segment lost 8 bases and the J segment 3 bases; nucleotides outside the gene matches: 10. The CDR3 region is CASGRRQGVYNEQFF. In nucleotides, the CDR3 is TGTGCCAGCGGGCGAAGACAGGGCGTCTACAATGAGCAGTTCTTC.

This clone was counted a few times. The chain links TRBV12-3 or TRBV12-4 to TRBJ1-4, with D unclear. This CDR3 contains 11 residues. V lost 6 bases, J lost 8 bases, and 7 bases lay in between. The CDR3 loop reads CASRGREKLFF. CDR3 nucleotide sequence: TGTGCCAGCAGGGGGAGGGAAAAACTGTTTTTT.

The V and J genes are TRBV3-1 (or the pseudogene TRBV3-2) and TRBJ1-5; D perhaps matches TRBD1 (6 bases). Trimming shortened V by 2 bases and J by 7 bases, and 15 bases separated the two germline ends. Looked up from germline, CDR1 is LGHDT and CDR2 is YNNKEL (reference sequence). This CDR3 has 15 amino acids. Here the CDR3 DNA reads TGTGCCAGCAGCCAAACCTACAGGGAAGGACAGCCCCAGCATTTT. Protein: CASSQTYREGQPQHF.

This chain joins TRBV5-1 and TRBJ2-1; a possible D gene is TRBD2 (7 bases). The V end was cut by 7 bases, the J end by 7 bases, with 24 bases between. Germline lookup yields CDR1 SGHRS and CDR2 YFSETQ. The CDR3 covers 16 residues. DNA for the CDR3: TGCGCCAGCCGCCTTGGGGCGGGGGCTGGTAATAATGAGCAGTTCTTC. It specifies CASRLGAGAGNNEQFF.

This clone was observed a handful of times. This rearrangement joins TRBV6-6 to TRBJ2-2; 8 bases are a match to TRBD2. In germline, CDR1 is MNHNY, CDR2 SVGAGI (reference sequence). J lost 5 bases, V lost 2 bases, and 7 bases had no gene match. The CDR3 sequence is 16 residues long. The CDR3 DNA reads TGTGCCAGCAGTTACGGGGCTAGCGGGTTGACCGGGGAGCTGTTTTTT. Translation: CASSYGASGLTGELFF.

This clone was seen a single time. This rearrangement joins TRBV5-1 to TRBJ1-3; possible D gene TRBD1, 5 bases. Deletions cut 6 bases from V and 0 bases from J, with 10 bases between. Germline V lookup: CDR1 SGHRS, CDR2 YFSETQ. The CDR3 has 14 residues. The CDR3 nucleotides read TGCGCCAGCACCCGGGACGGCTCTGGAAACACCATATATTTT. Residues: CASTRDGSGNTIYF.

The chain employs TRBV6-5 and TRBJ1-2; D unclear. The CDR3 contains 13 residues. The V gene lost 11 bases and the J gene lost 4 bases, with 17 bases spanning the gap. CDR1 MNHEY and CDR2 SVGAGI come from the germline V gene. Here the CDR3 reads CALRSDGLYGYTF. The CDR3 DNA reads as TGTGCCCTCCGGTCAGACGGTCTCTATGGCTACACCTTC.

The gene calls are TRBV6-5 and TRBJ2-3, with TRBD2 as a possible D gene (5 bases). Germline loops: CDR1 MNHEY, CDR2 SVGAGI. The CDR3 consists of 15 residues. Trimming took off 0 bases at V and 3 bases at J, with 10 bases between the two ends. The CDR3 is CASSYSSGWTDTQYF. As DNA, the CDR3 is TGTGCCAGCAGTTACTCCTCGGGGTGGACAGATACGCAGTATTTT.

The V and J genes are TRBV2 and TRBJ1-1; D is uncertain. Trimming took off 4 bases at V and 1 base at J, with 16 bases between the two ends. The germline V gene has CDR1 SNHLY and CDR2 FYNNEI. CDR3 length equals 16 residues. The CDR3 is CASSVPKARANTEAFF. The DNA for the CDR3 is TGTGCCAGCAGTGTGCCCAAGGCGAGGGCGAACACTGAAGCTTTCTTT.

A few counts support this clone. The CDR3 DNA is TGTGCCAGCAAAACGGGACAGTTGAACACCGGGGAGCTGTTTTTT. This gives the protein CASKTGQLNTGELFF. V usage is TRBV27 and J usage is TRBJ2-2, with 7 bases lining up with TRBD1. The CDR3 has 15 amino acids. Germline loops: CDR1 MNHEY, CDR2 SMNVEV (reference sequence). Trimming cost V 7 bases and J 1 base; bases outside gene matches: 6.

The chain employs TRBV27 and TRBJ2-7, with D perhaps matching TRBD1 (5 bases). The V end was cut by 0 bases, the J end by 7 bases, with 13 bases between. The CDR3 is made up of 14 amino acids. Germline V gene data show CDR1 as MNHEY and CDR2 as SMNVEV (reference sequence). In DNA, the CDR3 is TGTGCCAGCAGTTTATCGCCCAGGGCGAGGGAGCAGTACTTC. Protein: CASSLSPRAREQYF.

The chain employs TRBV11-3 and TRBJ2-2; TRBD2 is a possible D gene (6 bases). Germline loops: CDR1 SGHNT, CDR2 YENEEA. This CDR3 has 14 residues. The germline V and J ends were trimmed by 1 base and 6 bases, with 9 bases remaining between them. CDR3 nucleotides: TGTGCCAGCAGCTTAGGGGGGGACGCCGGGGAGCTGTTTTTT. Translating it yields CASSLGGDAGELFF.

This clone was detected a few times. This rearrangement joins TRBV7-8 to TRBJ1-2; the D is unclear. This CDR3 is 13 amino acids long. Looked up from germline, CDR1 is SGHVS and CDR2 is FQNEAQ. Trimming took 2 bases from V and 6 from J, leaving 10 bases between them. The CDR3 loop is CASSLLEDDGYTF. CDR3 DNA sequence: TGTGCCAGCAGCTTACTCGAGGACGATGGCTACACCTTC. Full variable domain (outside the CDR3, taken from reference TRBV7-8 and TRBJ1-2): GAGVSQSPRYKVAKRGQDVALRCDPISGHVSLFWYQQALGQGPEFLTYFQNEAQLDKSGLPSDRFFAERPEGSVSTLKIQRTQQEDSAVYLCASSLLEDDGYTFGSGTRLTVV.